This T cell receptor (beta chain) is drawn from a study of CD8+ T cells in alopecia areata. At the level of the study: The authors scored treated patients' severity by affected scalp percentage. Study-level points and caveats: Numerous expanded lesional clones remained in scalp and blood during tofacitinib. On tofacitinib, scalp clonality and expanded CD8+ clones among top 100 fell significantly. The study found higher clonality in lesional than normal scalp, especially in alopecia totalis/universalis.

The treatment: oral pan-JAK inhibitor, 5-10 mg twice daily. CDR1 is MNHNS, CDR2 SASEGT, per germline. Trimming removed 5 bases from V and 4 bases from J, with 9 bases in between. The CDR3 has 13 residues. Concerning this clone itself: Its antigen is undetermined.

cDNA reverse transcribed from extracted RNA served as the sequencing template. Assay: immunoSEQ multiplex PCR; the TCRdb copy retains only in-frame clones and omits some. Of 200,000 or so clones in the sample, 35% to 40% were seen once. This sequence was found in a human donor with alopecia areata. This chain connects TRBV6-1 to TRBJ1-5; tentative D call: TRBD1 (6 bases). Sequencing was performed on CD4+ T cells sorted from blood, taken around week 30, from a patient treated with tofacitinib. CDR3 region: CASSLQGNQPQHF. The CDR3 DNA follows: TGTGCCAGCAGTTTACAGGGAAATCAGCCCCAGCATTTT.